This is a list of T cell receptor beta chains from one sample in a study of T cells after yellow fever vaccination. MiXCR, applied by TCRdb to the 5' RACE reads, yields one record per CDR3 protein. The data show about 350,000 distinct CDR3 sequences, roughly 7.5% seen once. The material was PBMCs, obtained roughly 46 days after the first yellow fever vaccination. The source is a man aged 18 to 29 who received the YFV17D yellow fever vaccine. Both conserved end residues are part of each CDR3. A D gene is named only where the DNA matches it firmly. A row's size may be missing; if present it is once, few, many or a size class.

CDR3: CSANGSPEETQYF
DNA: TGCAGTGCTAATGGATCCCCCGAAGAGACCCAGTACTTC
J: TRBJ2-5
D: .
V: TRBV20-1
size: few

CDR3: CASSLSTAYEQYF
DNA: TGTGCCAGCAGTTTATCTACAGCCTACGAGCAGTACTTC
J: TRBJ2-7
D: .
V: TRBV27
size: few

CDR3: CATAPGPVQETQYF
DNA: TGCGCAACCGCCCCAGGTCCGGTACAAGAGACCCAGTACTTC
J: TRBJ2-5
D: .
V: TRBV5-1
size: .

CDR3: CASSQDDTKDYDYTF
DNA: TGCGCCAGCAGCCAAGATGATACAAAGGACTATGACTACACCTTC
J: TRBJ1-2
D: .
V: TRBV4-1
size: once

CDR3: CATSDRDGPYGYTF
DNA: TGTGCCACCAGTGACCGGGACGGGCCTTATGGCTACACCTTC
J: TRBJ1-2
D: .
V: TRBV24-1
size: .

CDR3: CASSFAGGNTIYF
DNA: TGTGCCAGCAGCTTCGCCGGTGGAAACACCATATATTTT
J: TRBJ1-3
D: .
V: TRBV7-8
size: .

CDR3: CASSLEEGVSEKLFF
DNA: TGTGCCAGCAGTTTAGAGGAGGGGGTTAGCGAAAAACTGTTTTTT
J: TRBJ1-4
D: .
V: TRBV12-3/TRBV12-4
size: once

CDR3: CASSRDTGFYEKLFF
DNA: TGCGCCAGCAGCCGAGACACAGGGTTTTATGAAAAACTGTTTTTT
J: TRBJ1-4
D: .
V: TRBV4-3
size: few

CDR3: CATSDHMETQYF
DNA: TGTGCCACCAGTGATCATATGGAGACCCAGTACTTC
J: TRBJ2-5
D: .
V: TRBV24-1
size: few

CDR3: CASSFAMNTEAFF
DNA: TGTGCCAGCAGTTTTGCCATGAACACTGAAGCTTTCTTT
J: TRBJ1-1
D: .
V: TRBV12-3/TRBV12-4
size: .

CDR3: CASSALSGGAYNEQFF
DNA: TGTGCCAGCAGCGCCTTGTCGGGGGGGGCGTACAATGAGCAGTTCTTC
J: TRBJ2-1
D: TRBD2
V: TRBV9
size: .

CDR3: CASSLWGRNDNEQFF
DNA: TGCGCCAGCAGCTTATGGGGGCGGAATGACAATGAGCAGTTCTTC
J: TRBJ2-1
D: .
V: TRBV5-1
size: .

CDR3: CASSPLDRVEQFF
DNA: TGTGCCAGCTCACCTCTCGACAGGGTTGAGCAGTTCTTC
J: TRBJ2-1
D: TRBD1
V: TRBV18
size: .

CDR3: CASSLGAINTGELFF
DNA: TGCGCCAGCAGCTTGGGAGCTATCAACACCGGGGAGCTGTTTTTT
J: TRBJ2-2
D: .
V: TRBV5-1
size: many

CDR3: CASNPGVISSYNEQFF
DNA: TGCGCCAGCAACCCGGGGGTCATTAGCTCCTACAATGAGCAGTTCTTC
J: TRBJ2-1
D: .
V: TRBV5-1
size: .

CDR3: CASSTGWTEAFF
DNA: TGTGCCAGCAGTACAGGGTGGACTGAAGCTTTCTTT
J: TRBJ1-1
D: .
V: TRBV7-2
size: few

CDR3: CSAHRGGSNQPQHF
DNA: TGCAGTGCCCATAGGGGGGGAAGCAATCAGCCCCAGCATTTT
J: TRBJ1-5
D: .
V: TRBV20-1
size: .

CDR3: CASSRTRNQPQHF
DNA: TGTGCCAGCAGTAGGACTCGGAATCAGCCCCAGCATTTT
J: TRBJ1-5
D: .
V: TRBV27
size: few

CDR3: CASSFPPLDEQFF
DNA: TGTGCCAGCAGTTTCCCTCCACTGGATGAGCAGTTCTTC
J: TRBJ2-1
D: .
V: TRBV28
size: few

CDR3: CSARAASGTATFEAFF
DNA: TGCAGTGCTAGAGCCGCATCCGGGACAGCTACGTTTGAAGCTTTCTTT
J: TRBJ1-1
D: TRBD1
V: TRBV20-1
size: few

CDR3: CASSYETSGAETQYF
DNA: TGTGCCAGCAGTTATGAGACTAGCGGGGCGGAGACCCAGTACTTC
J: TRBJ2-5
D: TRBD2
V: TRBV6-5
size: .

CDR3: CASSVGVGFAQYF
DNA: TGTGCCAGCAGCGTAGGAGTAGGGTTTGCGCAGTATTTT
J: TRBJ2-3
D: .
V: TRBV9
size: many

CDR3: CSVELGNSGANVLTF
DNA: TGCAGCGTTGAACTAGGGAACTCTGGGGCCAACGTCCTGACTTTC
J: TRBJ2-6
D: .
V: TRBV29-1
size: few

CDR3: CASRRTGTGELFF
DNA: TGTGCCAGCCGTAGGACAGGGACCGGGGAGCTGTTTTTT
J: TRBJ2-2
D: TRBD1
V: TRBV6-2/TRBV6-3
size: .

CDR3: CASSLGPRSYGTGGVTRELFF
DNA: TGTGCCAGCAGCTTAGGTCCGAGGTCCTACGGGACAGGGGGCGTAACCCGGGAGCTGTTTTTT
J: TRBJ2-2
D: TRBD1
V: TRBV11-1
size: .

CDR3: CASSEITGSYEQYF
DNA: TGTGCCAGCAGTGAAATTACAGGTTCCTACGAGCAGTACTTC
J: TRBJ2-7
D: .
V: TRBV25-1
size: few

CDR3: CASSRLGTEAFF
DNA: TGTGCCAGCAGCCGGCTGGGCACTGAAGCTTTCTTT
J: TRBJ1-1
D: .
V: TRBV5-6
size: few

CDR3: CASSQWTGGNSPLHF
DNA: TGCGCCAGCAGCCAATGGACAGGGGGAAATTCACCCCTCCACTTT
J: TRBJ1-6
D: TRBD1
V: TRBV4-1
size: few